Presented here are 4 T cell receptor beta chains from one specimen sequenced in a study of cytomegalovirus exposure and HLA in healthy donors. This PCR relied on a set of 60 Vbeta primers and 13 Jbeta primers. The repertoire was sequenced with immunoSEQ multiplex PCR; TCRdb's copy has only in-frame clones and lacks some. The table lists roughly 150,000 clones, around three quarters of them singletons. The sequencing sample was made of PBMCs. All receptors come from a woman aged 55-70 years in good health and CMV-seropositive.

The CDR3 nucleotides read TGTGCCAGCAGCTTTGTGAGGAACACTGAAGCTTTCTTT. This sequence encodes CASSFVRNTEAFF. V is TRBV7-2 and J is TRBJ1-1; D uncertain. Germline CDR1 and CDR2: SGHTA and FQGNSA. The V gene lost 3 bases and the J gene lost 1 base, with 6 bases spanning the gap. The CDR3 loop spans 13 amino acids.

The chain is built from TRBV27 and TRBJ1-1; no clear D gene. Trimming removed 5 bases at V and 1 base at J, with 11 bases between. The CDR3 is made up of 14 amino acids. Germline CDR1 MNHEY, CDR2 SMNVEV (reference sequence). CDR3 nucleotides: TGTGCCAGCAGTCTTTTACGGGGGAACACTGAAGCTTTCTTT. As protein: CASSLLRGNTEAFF.

This clone was counted between two and nine times. CDR3 in amino acids: CASSSLLGLFYEQYF. The CDR3 DNA is TGTGCCAGCAGCTCCCTTTTGGGACTTTTCTACGAGCAGTACTTC. The chain joins TRBV5-6 to TRBJ2-7, with D tentatively TRBD2 (6 bases). V dropped 3 bases and J dropped 3 bases, with 16 bases sitting between them. Germline V gene lookup returns CDR1 SGHDT and CDR2 YYEEEE. This CDR3 has 15 residues. The whole variable domain, filled in from reference TRBV5-6 and TRBJ2-7, reads DAGVTQSPTHLIKTRGQQVTLRCSPKSGHDTVSWYQQALGQGPQFIFQYYEEEERQRGNFPDRFSGHQFPNYSSELNVNALLLGDSALYLCASSSLLGLFYEQYFGPGTRLTVT.

The chain joins TRBV23-1 to TRBJ1-2; D remains ambiguous. TRBV23-1 is an ORF for which the function is uncertain. The CDR3 has 11 residues. V shed 4 bases and J shed 8 bases, with 8 bases lying between them. The CDR3 DNA reads TGCGCCAGCAGTCCCAAAGAGGGCTACACCTTC. This encodes CASSPKEGYTF.